This paragraph reports one TCR beta chain. What it binds is not known. Though nominally healthy at sampling, donors likely had unrecorded immune exposures. These data originate in a study of cytomegalovirus exposure and HLA in healthy donors. Findings and caveats of the study: V segments that were indistinguishable, TRBV6-2 and TRBV6-3 among them, were omitted from analysis. When the data were analyzed later, several of the most significant clusters appeared to be linked to common viral pathogens.

CDR3 size: 13 residues. In germline, CDR1 is SGHTA, CDR2 FQGNSA. Trimming left V 5 bases short and J 1 base short, with 8 bases between. PCR employed 60 Vbeta and 13 Jbeta primers. Method: immunoSEQ multiplex PCR; TCRdb's copy keeps in-frame clones and lacks some. The data show about 130,000 clones, and the top ten clones hold approximately 1.5%. The source material was PBMCs. The genes are TRBV7-2 and TRBJ1-2; a weak D match, TRBD1 (5 bases). The source of this sequence is a middle-aged woman in good health and CMV-seronegative. The CDR3 DNA follows: TGTGCCAGCAGCGCTGACAGTAACTATGGCTACACCTTC. Translating gives CASSADSNYGYTF.